The text below deals with one T cell receptor beta chain. The antigen remains undetermined. The DNA input per sorted-subset replicate PCR was 200 ng, corresponding to tens of thousands of T cell genomes. As originally analysed: ImmunoSEQ only sent back junction sequences with no quality scores, so filtering was done differently. The data were produced by immunoSEQ multiplex PCR, yet TCRdb's version contains in-frame clones alone and is incomplete. V and J calls and clone size are as listed in that table; D and trimming were resolved from the DNA. The sample shows 2 million to 2.5 million clones, 95% of them seen only once. A CD45RA+ naive subset and a CD45RA-negative memory subset were split from CD4+ cells. This sample was included in a study of shared clonotypes between healthy human individuals. Overall study results and limits: Clonotypes which were not shared had lower generation probabilities than clonotypes that all four donors shared.

V was trimmed by 2 bases and J by 2 bases, leaving 6 bases between them. The germline V gene has CDR1 MNHNY and CDR2 SVGAGI (reference sequence). CDR3 length: 14 amino acids. The chain links TRBV6-6 to TRBJ1-4, with D possibly being TRBD1 (5 bases). Material: naive CD4+ T cells sorted from blood. The subset was: CD45RA+ positively selected. This TCR was recovered from a man younger than 35 in good health. The CDR3 sequence: CASSYRGTNEKLFF. CDR3 nucleotides: TGTGCCAGCAGTTACAGGGGTACTAATGAAAAACTGTTTTTT.